This record covers a single TCR beta chain. The CDR3 totals 13 residues. Deletions cut 5 bases from V and 9 bases from J, with 17 bases between. CDR1 is GTSNPN and CDR2 is SVGIG in the germline V gene (reference sequence). The sample comes from a study of cytomegalovirus exposure and HLA in healthy donors. Both 60 Vbeta primers and 13 Jbeta primers went into the PCR. The data were produced by immunoSEQ multiplex PCR, yet TCRdb's version contains in-frame clones alone and is incomplete. The table includes 200,000 or so clones, approximately 82% detected once. The sample taken for sequencing was PBMCs. The clonotype was recovered from a man younger than 35 in good health and CMV-seronegative. The chain couples TRBV30 to TRBJ2-1; possible D gene TRBD2, 6 bases. In DNA form, the CDR3 reads TGTGCCTGGGCTGGCGGGATGGTAGTTGAGCAGTTCTTC. Protein sequence: CAWAGGMVVEQFF.